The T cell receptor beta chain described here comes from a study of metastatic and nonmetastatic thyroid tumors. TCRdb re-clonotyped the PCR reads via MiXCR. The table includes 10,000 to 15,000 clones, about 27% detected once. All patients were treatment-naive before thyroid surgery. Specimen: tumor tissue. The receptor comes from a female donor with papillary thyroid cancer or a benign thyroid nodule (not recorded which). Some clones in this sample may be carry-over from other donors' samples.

CDR3 sequence reads: CASSWDIVVDTEAFF. The CDR3 region has the DNA TGCGCCAGCAGCTGGGACATAGTGGTGGATACTGAAGCTTTCTTT. The V gene is TRBV5-1, the J gene TRBJ1-1, with a tentative D call TRBD1 (6 bases). Germline CDR1 and CDR2: SGHRS and YFSETQ. This CDR3 is built from 15 residues. The V end lost 3 bases, the J end lost 5 bases, and 17 bases lay between the germline ends.